This TCR beta chain was sequenced in a study of shared clonotypes between healthy human individuals. Across the study: Each donor contributed plates that comprised three CD4 naive, three CD4 memory, two CD8 naive and one CD8 memory.

Both subsets, CD45RA+ naive and CD45RA-negative memory, were split from the CD4+ cells. As concerns this clone: Antigen unknown.

Per the original methods: Filtering differed since immunoSEQ provided only junctions, with no quality scores. Method: immunoSEQ multiplex PCR; TCRdb's copy keeps in-frame clones and lacks some. The V and J calls and the clone size are those of that table, but D and trimming were determined from the DNA. The sample yields 900,000 to 1,200,000 clones, 75% to 80% seen once. Germline lookup yields CDR1 MNHNS and CDR2 SASEGT. The CDR3 is made up of 14 amino acids. V gave up 6 bases and J gave up 0 bases, with 11 bases separating them. Overall study results and limits: Large sequencing depth failed to make sorted-subset sequencing complete, rarefaction showed.

This chain uses TRBV6-1 with TRBJ1-2; D is possibly TRBD1 (5 bases). The receptor's source is a man between 18 and 35 years old in good health. Some clones in this sample may be carry-over from other donors' samples. The sample taken for sequencing was memory CD4+ T cells from PBMCs. The subset was: CD45RA-negative fraction. The CDR3 sequence: CASRAWGPNYGYTF. DNA for the CDR3: TGTGCCAGCAGGGCCTGGGGACCTAACTATGGCTACACCTTC.